The clone carrying this TCR beta chain has more than one count but fewer than ten. The target antigen is unknown. The sample comes from a study of Ad26.COV2.S vaccination and SARS-CoV-2 variants. Study-level information: Donor joined the COV1001 Ad26.COV2.S trial arm. Each vaccinee took Ad26.COV2.S intramuscularly, once or twice 56 days apart. Study-level points and caveats: Analyses that measured TCR breadth and depth may have underestimated total T cell responses.

The assay was immunoSEQ multiplex PCR, and TCRdb's table has in-frame clones only and misses some. The sample lists about 480,000 clones, approximately 90% occurring once. Treatment of the sample: some 20 received Ad26.COV2.S at low or high dose, single or two shots; about 5 received placebo; per-sample allocation not given. Samples came from day 63 after the first vaccine or placebo injection. The CDR3 sequence is 13 residues long. V was clipped by 3 bases and J by 3 bases, with 9 bases between them. CDR1 is MNHNS and CDR2 is SASEGT in the germline V gene. This chain links TRBV6-1 with TRBJ2-7, with TRBD2 as a possible D gene (6 bases). The sequence was obtained from a person aged 18-60 years who received the Ad26.COV2.S COVID-19 vaccine or a placebo. Sample: peripheral blood, taken in a trial of Ad26.COV2.S vaccine versus placebo. The CDR3 region is CASSDTGSYEQYF. CDR3 in DNA: TGTGCCAGCAGTGACACCGGGAGCTACGAGCAGTACTTC.